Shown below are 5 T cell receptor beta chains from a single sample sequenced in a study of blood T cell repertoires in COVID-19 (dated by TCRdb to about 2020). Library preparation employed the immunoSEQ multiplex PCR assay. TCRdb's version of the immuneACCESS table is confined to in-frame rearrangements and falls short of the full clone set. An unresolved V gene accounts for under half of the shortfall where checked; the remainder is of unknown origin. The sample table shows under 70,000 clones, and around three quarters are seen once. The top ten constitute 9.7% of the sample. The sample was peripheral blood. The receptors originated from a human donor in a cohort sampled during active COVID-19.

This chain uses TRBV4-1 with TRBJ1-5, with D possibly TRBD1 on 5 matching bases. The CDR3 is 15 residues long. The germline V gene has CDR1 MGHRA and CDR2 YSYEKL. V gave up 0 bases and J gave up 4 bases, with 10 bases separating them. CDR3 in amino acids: CASSQEFPGNQPQHF. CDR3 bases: TGCGCCAGCAGCCAAGAATTCCCAGGGAATCAGCCCCAGCATTTT.

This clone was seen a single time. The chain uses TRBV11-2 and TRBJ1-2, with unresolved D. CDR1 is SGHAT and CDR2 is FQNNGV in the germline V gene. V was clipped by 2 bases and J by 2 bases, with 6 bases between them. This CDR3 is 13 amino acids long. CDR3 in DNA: TGTGCCAGCAGCTTAAACAGAAACTATGGCTACACCTTC. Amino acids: CASSLNRNYGYTF.

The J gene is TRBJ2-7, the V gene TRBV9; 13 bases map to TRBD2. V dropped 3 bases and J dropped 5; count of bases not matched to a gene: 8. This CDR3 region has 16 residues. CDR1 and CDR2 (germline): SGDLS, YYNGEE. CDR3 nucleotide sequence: TGTGCCAGCAGCGCCGGACTAGCGGGAGTTTTCGACGAGCAGTACTTC. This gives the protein CASSAGLAGVFDEQYF.

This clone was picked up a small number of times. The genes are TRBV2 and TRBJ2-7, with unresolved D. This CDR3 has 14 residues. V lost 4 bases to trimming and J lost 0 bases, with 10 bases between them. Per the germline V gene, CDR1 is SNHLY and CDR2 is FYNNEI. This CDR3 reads CASSAQRYSYEQYF. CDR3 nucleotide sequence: TGTGCCAGCAGTGCTCAGCGATACTCCTACGAGCAGTACTTC.

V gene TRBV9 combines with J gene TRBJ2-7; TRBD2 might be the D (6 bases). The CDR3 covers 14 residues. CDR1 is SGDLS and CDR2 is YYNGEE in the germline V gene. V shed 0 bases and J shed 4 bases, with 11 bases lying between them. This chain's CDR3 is CASSVGGAFYEQYF. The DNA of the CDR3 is TGTGCCAGCAGCGTAGGCGGGGCGTTTTACGAGCAGTACTTC.